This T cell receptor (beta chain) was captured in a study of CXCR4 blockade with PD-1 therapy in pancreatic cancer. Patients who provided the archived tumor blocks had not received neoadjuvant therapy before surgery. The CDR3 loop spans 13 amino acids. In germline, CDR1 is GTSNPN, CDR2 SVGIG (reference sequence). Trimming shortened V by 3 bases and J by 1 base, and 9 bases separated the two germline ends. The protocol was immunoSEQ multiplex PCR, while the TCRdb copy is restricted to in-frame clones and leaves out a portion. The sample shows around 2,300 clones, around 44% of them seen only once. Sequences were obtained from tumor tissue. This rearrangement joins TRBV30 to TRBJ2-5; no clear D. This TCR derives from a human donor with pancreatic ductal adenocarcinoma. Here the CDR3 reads CAWSGSSQETQYF. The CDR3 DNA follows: TGTGCCTGGAGCGGATCCTCCCAAGAGACCCAGTACTTC.